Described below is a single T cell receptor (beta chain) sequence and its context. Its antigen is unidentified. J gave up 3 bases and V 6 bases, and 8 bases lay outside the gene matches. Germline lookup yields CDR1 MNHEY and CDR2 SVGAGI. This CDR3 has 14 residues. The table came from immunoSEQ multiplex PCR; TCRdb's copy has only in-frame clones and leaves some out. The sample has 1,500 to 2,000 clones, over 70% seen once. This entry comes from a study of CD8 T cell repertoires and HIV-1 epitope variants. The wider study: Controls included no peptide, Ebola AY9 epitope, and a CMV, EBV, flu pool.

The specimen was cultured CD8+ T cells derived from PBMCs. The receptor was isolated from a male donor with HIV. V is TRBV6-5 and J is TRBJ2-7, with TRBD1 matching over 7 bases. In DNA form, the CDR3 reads TGTGCCAGCAGCCTCGTGAGGGACAGCTACGAGCAGTACTTC. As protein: CASSLVRDSYEQYF.